A single sample gave rise to the 15 T cell receptor beta chains below, sequenced in a study of T cell responses to AZD1222 COVID-19 vaccine. The repertoire was sequenced with immunoSEQ multiplex PCR; TCRdb's copy has only in-frame clones and lacks some. The table includes some 79,000 clones, around 81% detected once. The starting material was peripheral blood, obtained 28 days after the second AZD1222 dose. These receptors all come from an adult who received the AZD1222 COVID-19 vaccine.

The rearrangement links TRBV12-5 to TRBJ1-1, with a weak D call TRBD1 (5 bases). Looked up from germline, CDR1 is LGHNT and CDR2 is FRNRAP. Trimming took 6 bases from V and 6 from J, leaving 14 bases between them. The CDR3 consists of 13 residues. The CDR3 nucleotides read TGTGCTAGTGGAAACCTCGAGGGGTCTGAAGCTTTCTTT. Translated: CASGNLEGSEAFF. The full variable domain, completed using reference TRBV12-5 and TRBJ1-1, is DARVTQTPRHKVTEMGQEVTMRCQPILGHNTVFWYRQTMMQGLELLAYFRNRAPLDDSGMPKDRFSAEMPDATLATLKIQPSEPRDSAVYFCASGNLEGSEAFFGQGTRLTVV.

This chain links TRBV27 with TRBJ1-6; D unresolved. Trimming pared 5 bases from V and 0 bases from J, leaving 14 bases between. This CDR3 region has 17 residues. Germline loops: CDR1 MNHEY, CDR2 SMNVEV (reference sequence). For the CDR3, the DNA is TGTGCCAGCAGTAAGGGAGGCGGGAGCTCCTATAATTCACCCCTCCACTTT. Translation: CASSKGGGSSYNSPLHF.

The chain uses TRBV30 and TRBJ2-5; 12 bases match TRBD2. The CDR3 is 16 amino acids. The J segment lost 1 base and the V segment lost 1 base, leaving 4 bases of the junction unmatched. Germline CDR1 is GTSNPN and CDR2 is SVGIG (reference sequence). The chain's CDR3 is CAWSDETSGGQETQYF. The CDR3 DNA reads TGTGCCTGGAGTGACGAGACTAGCGGGGGCCAAGAGACCCAGTACTTC.

The chain employs TRBV2 and TRBJ1-3; possible D gene TRBD1, 5 bases. The V and J ends lost 1 base and 4 bases respectively, with 8 bases between them. The germline V gene has CDR1 SNHLY and CDR2 FYNNEI. The CDR3 loop spans 14 amino acids. CDR3: CASSEEGHGNTIYF. The CDR3 DNA sequence: TGTGCCAGCAGTGAAGAGGGGCACGGAAACACCATATATTTT.

The V gene is TRBV7-8, the J gene TRBJ2-7, with 11 positions matching TRBD2. The CDR3 is 22 amino acids. CDR1 SGHVS and CDR2 FQNEAQ come from the germline V gene. V trimming: 5 bases; J trimming: 3 bases; junction bases outside the gene matches: 27. The CDR3 region has the DNA TGTGCCAGCAGCCCCCTTGTTGGAACTAGCGGGGGAACCCTTTCGACATACTACGAGCAGTACTTC. Its protein product is CASSPLVGTSGGTLSTYYEQYF.

The chain employs TRBV14 and TRBJ1-6, with TRBD1 matching 9 bases. This CDR3 is 15 amino acids long. The J segment lost 8 bases and the V segment lost 0 bases, leaving 2 bases of the junction unmatched. From germline, CDR1 is SGHDN and CDR2 FVKESK. The CDR3 DNA reads as TGTGCCAGCAGCCAAGATACAGGGGGCTATTCACCCCTCCACTTT. It codes for CASSQDTGGYSPLHF.

V and J are TRBV7-9 and TRBJ2-7; D uncertain. The CDR3 contains 12 residues. CDR1 SEHNR and CDR2 FQNEAQ come from the germline V gene (reference sequence). V lost 5 bases and J 6 bases, leaving 11 bases between the germline ends. CDR3 sequence (DNA): TGTGCCAGCAGCCCCAGTTTGATCGAGCAGTACTTC. Translation gives CASSPSLIEQYF.

This clone was seen more than once but under ten times. The V and J genes are TRBV5-1 and TRBJ2-3, with 15 positions matching TRBD2. V dropped 2 bases and J dropped 5; count of bases not matched to a gene: 6. This CDR3 comprises 17 residues. Germline-derived CDR1 and CDR2 are SGHRS and YFSETQ. This CDR3 is CASSFGLAGGPGDTQYF. In nucleotides, the CDR3 is TGCGCCAGCAGCTTCGGACTAGCGGGGGGGCCCGGAGATACGCAGTATTTT.

This chain uses TRBV6-6 with TRBJ1-4; D gene uncertain. The CDR3 covers 12 residues. V was shortened by 5 bases and J by 7 bases, with 8 bases between the two germline ends. In germline, CDR1 is MNHNY, CDR2 SVGAGI (reference sequence). The DNA for the CDR3 is TGTGCCAGCAGTCCCCGTAGTGAAAAACTGTTTTTT. Translated, it gives CASSPRSEKLFF.

V and J are TRBV7-2 and TRBJ2-3; 8 bases agree with TRBD2. V shed 5 bases, J shed 5 bases, and the junction held 9 bases outside the gene matches. The CDR3 loop spans 15 amino acids. Germline CDR1 reads SGHTA; CDR2 reads FQGNSA. The CDR3: CASSGTGGPVDTQYF. CDR3 bases: TGTGCCAGCAGCGGAACGGGGGGGCCGGTAGATACGCAGTATTTT.

CDR3 nucleotide sequence: TGTGCCTGGAGTGCGACAGACTACGAGCAGTACTTC. This gives the protein CAWSATDYEQYF. The chain combines TRBV30 with TRBJ2-7, with D possibly matching TRBD1 (5 bases). The CDR3 sequence is 12 residues long. The V end lost 1 base, the J end lost 3 bases, and 7 bases lay between the germline ends. Germline values: CDR1 GTSNPN, CDR2 SVGIG (reference sequence).

This chain joins TRBV28 and TRBJ1-2, with 8 bases that match TRBD1. The CDR3 is 15 amino acids. The germline CDR1 and CDR2 sequences are MDHEN and SYDVKM. The V and J ends lost 3 bases and 3 bases, in that order; junction bases with no gene match: 6. The CDR3 here is CASSFQGAEDYGYTF. The CDR3 DNA sequence: TGTGCCAGCAGTTTCCAGGGGGCTGAGGACTATGGCTACACCTTC.

The chain links TRBV14 to TRBJ2-7; maybe TRBD1 (6 bases). Trimming removed 1 base from V and 4 bases from J, with 11 bases in between. This CDR3 has 14 amino acids. Germline assignment: CDR1 SGHDN and CDR2 FVKESK. In DNA, the CDR3 is TGTGCCAGCAGCCAAGGGCAGGGGTTTTACGAGCAGTACTTC. The encoded protein is CASSQGQGFYEQYF.

The genes are TRBV6-5 and TRBJ2-1; TRBD1 aligns across 8 bases. CDR1 is MNHEY, CDR2 SVGAGI, per germline. The CDR3 contains 14 residues. V trimming: 10 bases; J trimming: 0 bases; junction bases outside the gene matches: 5. This CDR3 reads CATRTGSSYNEQFF. In DNA, the CDR3 is TGTGCCACTCGGACAGGGAGCTCCTACAATGAGCAGTTCTTC.

The table lists this clone with a count of one. V and J are TRBV30 and TRBJ2-5; 7 bases agree with TRBD2. After removal of 3 bases from V and 5 bases from J, the junction contained 6 bases not matched to a gene. This CDR3 is 13 amino acids long. Germline loops: CDR1 GTSNPN, CDR2 SVGIG (reference sequence). In DNA, the CDR3 is TGTGCCTGGAGCGTCGGACTAGATGAGACCCAGTACTTC. It specifies CAWSVGLDETQYF.